This TCR beta chain was obtained from a study of T cells after somatic rescue of genetic block. Method: immunoSEQ multiplex PCR; TCRdb's copy keeps in-frame clones and lacks some. The sample shows over 14,000 clones, just over 70% of them seen only once. Germline CDR1 and CDR2: MDHEN and SYDVKM. This CDR3 is built from 15 residues. The V gene lost 3 bases and the J gene lost 6 bases, with 17 bases spanning the gap. This clone was seen more than once but under ten times. The material sequenced was peripheral blood mononuclear cells (PBMCs). This chain connects TRBV28 to TRBJ1-1; no reliable D call. This receptor was taken from a boy between 5 and 17 years old. CDR3 loop: CASSFVDGLFAEAFF. The CDR3 DNA is TGTGCCAGCAGTTTCGTGGACGGGCTATTTGCTGAAGCTTTCTTT.